What follows are 13 T cell receptor beta chains derived from one specimen sequenced in a study of beta chain features in type 1 diabetes. The entirety of the isolated RNA underwent reverse transcription, so expressed TCRB transcripts were sequenced. Data came from immunoSEQ multiplex PCR; TCRdb stores just in-frame clones and leaves some out. The sample consists of approximately 170,000 clones, just over 9% of them appearing once. Input material: central memory CD4+ T cells from blood. The receptors here all came from a woman aged 18-35 years in good health.

J is TRBJ1-2 and V is TRBV30, with D possibly TRBD1 on 6 matching bases. V shed 7 bases and J shed 0 bases, with 15 bases lying between them. Germline V gene lookup returns CDR1 GTSNPN and CDR2 SVGIG (reference sequence). The length of the CDR3 is 14 residues. CDR3 in amino acids: CASFLRQANYGYTF. CDR3 coding DNA: TGTGCCTCCTTCTTAAGACAGGCTAACTATGGCTACACCTTC. Filled out from reference TRBV30 and TRBJ1-2, the complete variable domain reads SQTIHQWPATLVQPVGSPLSLECTVEGTSNPNLYWYRQAAGRGLQLLFYSVGIGQISSEVPQNLSASRPQDRQFILSSKKLLLSDSGFYLCASFLRQANYGYTFGSGTRLTVV.

CDR3 loop: CASSQEWDRGRAALSGNTIYF. The DNA of the CDR3 is TGCGCCAGCAGCCAAGAATGGGACAGGGGAAGAGCGGCTCTCTCTGGAAACACCATATATTTT. The chain has TRBV4-3 and TRBJ1-3; 10 positions match TRBD1. The V gene's germline CDR1 is LGHNA and CDR2 YSLEER. CDR3 length: 21 residues. J gave up 0 bases and V 0 bases, and 14 bases lay outside the gene matches.

V is TRBV5-1 and J is TRBJ2-3; D not certain. Germline CDR1 SGHRS, CDR2 YFSETQ. The CDR3 has 12 residues. With 4 bases removed from V and 2 bases from J, the gap between germline ends came to 5 bases. The CDR3 sequence is CASSQDTDTQYF. In DNA form, the CDR3 reads TGCGCCAGCAGCCAGGACACAGATACGCAGTATTTT. The full variable domain, with the rest looked up from reference TRBV5-1 and TRBJ2-3, is KAGVTQTPRYLIKTRGQQVTLSCSPISGHRSVSWYQQTPGQGLQFLFEYFSETQRNKGNFPGRFSGRQFSNSRSEMNVSTLELGDSALYLCASSQDTDTQYFGPGTRLTVL.

The V call is TRBV4-2, the J call TRBJ2-7; tentative D call: TRBD2 (5 bases). V was shortened by 4 bases and J by 2 bases, with 9 bases between the two germline ends. CDR1 and CDR2 from the germline V gene are LGHNA and YNFKEQ. The CDR3 totals 13 residues. CDR3 sequence reads: CASSRERTYEQYF. The CDR3 DNA sequence: TGTGCCAGCAGCCGGGAGCGAACCTACGAGCAGTACTTC.

This chain connects TRBV30 to TRBJ2-5, with 7 bases lining up with TRBD1. The CDR3 contains 15 residues. V lost 2 bases and J lost 5; bases outside the gene matches: 11. In germline, CDR1 is GTSNPN, CDR2 SVGIG (reference sequence). DNA for the CDR3: TGTGCCTGGAGTTGGGGAAGCAAGGGGGCCGAGACCCAGTACTTC. It is translated as CAWSWGSKGAETQYF.

This clone was detected a few times. The chain recombines TRBV4-3 with TRBJ2-6; no reliable D call. CDR1 LGHNA and CDR2 YSLEER come from the germline V gene. V dropped 4 bases and J dropped 0 bases, with 4 bases sitting between them. The CDR3 extends over 14 amino acids. The CDR3 loop is CASSLSSGANVLTF. CDR3 in DNA: TGCGCCAGCAGCCTTAGCTCTGGGGCCAACGTCCTGACTTTC.

This chain joins TRBV11-3 and TRBJ2-1, with 7 bases that match TRBD1. V was clipped by 0 bases and J by 10 bases; unmatched bases: 9. Per the germline V gene, CDR1 is SGHNT and CDR2 is YENEEA. CDR3 length equals 15 residues. CDR3 residues: CASSLEGGHGREQFF. CDR3 sequence (DNA): TGTGCCAGCAGCTTAGAAGGGGGCCATGGTAGAGAGCAGTTCTTC.

This clone was counted between two and nine times. This specimen includes other DNA sequences encoding the same CDR3. The V gene is TRBV2, the J gene TRBJ1-1; 7 bases match TRBD1. This CDR3 spans 13 amino acids. The germline gives CDR1 SNHLY, CDR2 FYNNEI. Trimming at V came to 8 bases and at J to 1 base, leaving 4 bases not matched to a gene. In nucleotides, the CDR3 is TGTGCCAGCTCCAGGGGGGAGAACACTGAAGCTTTCTTT. It translates to CASSRGENTEAFF.

The chain carries TRBV7-2 and TRBJ2-7; 7 positions match TRBD1. The CDR3 loop spans 15 amino acids. V shed 1 base and J 2 bases; nucleotides not matched to a gene: 5. Germline V CDR1 and CDR2: SGHTA, FQGNSA. The CDR3 nucleotides read TGTGCCAGCAGCTTAGTTCCGACAGGGACCTACGAGCAGTACTTC. Its protein is CASSLVPTGTYEQYF. The full variable domain, in which reference TRBV7-2 and TRBJ2-7 provide the parts outside the CDR3, is GAGVSQSPSNKVTEKGKDVELRCDPISGHTALYWYRQSLGQGLEFLIYFQGNSAPDKSGLPSDRFSAERTGGSVSTLTIQRTQQEDSAVYLCASSLVPTGTYEQYFGPGTRLTVT.

The CDR3 loop is CASSTMDRGSYEQYF. In nucleotides, the CDR3 is TGTGCCAGCAGCACGATGGACAGGGGCTCCTACGAGCAGTACTTC. The chain recombines TRBV5-4 with TRBJ2-7; 9 nucleotides line up with TRBD1. CDR1 and CDR2 from the germline V gene are SGHNT and YYREEE (reference sequence). The CDR3 sequence is 15 residues long. Trimming removed 4 bases from V and 0 bases from J; junction bases left unmatched: 5.

With respect to this clone: Distinct nucleotide sequences in the sample also encode this CDR3. The V call is TRBV6-5, the J call TRBJ1-1; TRBD1 agrees at 10 bases. Germline CDR1 is MNHEY and CDR2 is SVGAGI. This CDR3 is built from 14 residues. The junction had 1 base not matched to a gene; V was cut back by 2 bases and J by 4 bases. CDR3 protein: CASSYGQGVTEAFF. As DNA, the CDR3 is TGTGCCAGCAGTTACGGACAGGGGGTCACTGAAGCTTTCTTT.

The V and J genes are TRBV6-6 and TRBJ1-2, with TRBD1 matching over 8 bases. There are 16 residues in the CDR3. V trimming: 5 bases; J trimming: 0 bases; junction bases outside the gene matches: 8. CDR1 and CDR2 (germline): MNHNY, SVGAGI (reference sequence). The CDR3 region is CASSTTGALTNYGYTF. CDR3 DNA: TGTGCCAGCAGTACGACAGGGGCCCTTACTAACTATGGCTACACCTTC.

The CDR3 loop reads CASSRPRANTGELFF. CDR3 sequence (DNA): TGTGCCAGCAGCCGGCCTCGGGCGAACACCGGGGAGCTGTTTTTT. V usage is TRBV11-1 and J usage is TRBJ2-2; unclear D gene. The V and J ends lost 5 bases and 0 bases respectively, with 10 bases between them. The CDR3 loop spans 15 amino acids. CDR1 is SGHAT and CDR2 is FQDESV in the germline V gene (reference sequence).